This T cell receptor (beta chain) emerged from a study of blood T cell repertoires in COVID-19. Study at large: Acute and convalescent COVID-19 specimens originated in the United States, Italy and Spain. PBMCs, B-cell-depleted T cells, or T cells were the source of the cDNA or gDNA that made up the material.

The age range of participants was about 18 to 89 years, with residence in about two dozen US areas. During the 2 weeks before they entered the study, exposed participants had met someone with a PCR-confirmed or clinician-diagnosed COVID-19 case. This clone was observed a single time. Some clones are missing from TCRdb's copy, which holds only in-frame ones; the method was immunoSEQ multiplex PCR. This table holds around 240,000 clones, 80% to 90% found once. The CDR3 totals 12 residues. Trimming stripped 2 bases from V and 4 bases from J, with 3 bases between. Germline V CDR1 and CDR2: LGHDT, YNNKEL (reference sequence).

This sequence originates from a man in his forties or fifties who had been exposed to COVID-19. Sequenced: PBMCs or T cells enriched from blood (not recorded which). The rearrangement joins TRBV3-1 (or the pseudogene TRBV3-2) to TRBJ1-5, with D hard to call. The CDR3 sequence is CASSQQNQPQHF. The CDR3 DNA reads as TGTGCCAGCAGCCAACAAAATCAGCCCCAGCATTTT.